This T cell receptor (beta chain) was sequenced for a study of cytomegalovirus exposure and HLA in healthy donors. Researchers ran the PCR with 60 Vbeta and 13 Jbeta primers. The protocol was immunoSEQ multiplex PCR, while the TCRdb copy is restricted to in-frame clones and leaves out a portion. The repertoire holds more than 150,000 clones, around 81% seen once, with approximately 1.5% in the top ten. A word on this clone: The antigen is not known.

The CDR3 is made up of 16 amino acids. V gave up 3 bases and J gave up 0 bases, with 12 bases separating them. CDR1 SGDLS and CDR2 YYNGEE come from the germline V gene. Study observations and caveats: In a later analysis, most CMV-associated TCR beta chains appeared HLA-restricted. As a later analysis showed, a missense DCLRE1C variant was linked to trimming of TCR beta V- and J-genes. Indistinguishability led to the exclusion of some V segments, TRBV6-2 and TRBV6-3 included.

This chain joins TRBV9 and TRBJ1-4; D call uncertain. Material for sequencing was PBMCs. This clonotype originated in a man aged 40-50 years in good health and CMV-seronegative. In DNA, the CDR3 is TGTGCCAGCAGCGCGCGCGGCATTGCAACTAATGAAAAACTGTTTTTT. It encodes CASSARGIATNEKLFF. Full variable domain (remainder filled in from reference TRBV9 and TRBJ1-4): DSGVTQTPKHLITATGQRVTLRCSPRSGDLSVYWYQQSLDQGLQFLIQYYNGEERAKGNILERFSAQQFPDLHSELNLSSLELGDSALYFCASSARGIATNEKLFFGSGTQLSVL.